These 16 T cell receptor beta chains were all obtained from the same sample, sequenced in a study of blood T cell repertoires in COVID-19. The assay was immunoSEQ multiplex PCR, and TCRdb's table has in-frame clones only and misses some. The repertoire holds 200,000 to 250,000 clones, with 88% as singletons. Sequencing input: peripheral blood. These receptors were collected from a woman aged 25-40 years with COVID-19, enrolled during active disease.

The chain combines TRBV5-1 with TRBJ1-1, with 7 positions matching TRBD1. Losses at the gene ends were 5 bases for V and 0 bases for J; bases not matched to a gene: 4. The CDR3 totals 14 residues. The germline CDR1 and CDR2 sequences are SGHRS and YFSETQ. DNA of the CDR3: TGCGCCAGCAGAACGGGACAGATGAACACTGAAGCTTTCTTT. Protein sequence: CASRTGQMNTEAFF.

The chain uses TRBV27 and TRBJ2-7; TRBD2 matches 8 bases. The CDR3 totals 14 residues. CDR1 and CDR2 from the germline V gene are MNHEY and SMNVEV (reference sequence). With 1 base clipped from V and 9 bases from J, the junction kept 8 bases outside the gene matches. CDR3 sequence reads: CASSLLASGRGQYF. The CDR3 DNA is TGTGCCAGCAGTTTATTGGCTAGCGGGCGAGGGCAGTACTTC.

The V gene is TRBV25-1, the J gene TRBJ2-1; 8 nucleotides agree with TRBD1. V lost 4 bases and J lost 4; bases outside the gene matches: 3. In germline, CDR1 is MGHDK, CDR2 SYGVNS. The CDR3 loop spans 14 amino acids. CDR3: CASSVTGGYNEQFF. In DNA form, the CDR3 reads TGTGCCAGCAGTGTCACAGGGGGTTACAATGAGCAGTTCTTC.

The chain employs TRBV18 and TRBJ1-6; 7 bases line up with TRBD1. Germline V CDR1 and CDR2: KGHSH, LQKENI. V gave up 1 base and J gave up 5 bases; unmatched junction bases: 2. This CDR3 contains 15 residues. The CDR3: CASSPQTGDNSPLHF. For the CDR3, the DNA is TGTGCCAGCTCACCACAAACAGGGGATAATTCACCCCTCCACTTT.

The V and J genes are TRBV27 and TRBJ2-3, with D possibly being TRBD2 (7 bases). The CDR3 has 16 residues. V shed 3 bases and J shed 2 bases, with 15 bases lying between them. CDR1 and CDR2 (germline): MNHEY, SMNVEV (reference sequence). The CDR3 is CASSLAGATFTDTQYF. DNA for the CDR3: TGTGCCAGCAGTTTGGCGGGGGCCACCTTCACAGATACGCAGTATTTT.

V and J are TRBV4-3 and TRBJ1-1; the D gene is possibly TRBD1 (5 bases). V lost 3 bases to trimming and J lost 8 bases, with 10 bases between them. The CDR3 runs to 12 residues. CDR1 LGHNA and CDR2 YSLEER come from the germline V gene. The CDR3, as DNA: TGCGCCAGCAGCCACCTGGGGGGAGAAGCTTTCTTT. The encoded protein is CASSHLGGEAFF.

About this clone: The same CDR3 can be traced to other DNA sequences in this sample. This chain connects TRBV6-5 to TRBJ2-3, with D unclear. V lost 0 bases and J lost 6, with 7 bases in between. The length of the CDR3 is 13 residues. CDR1 and CDR2 from the germline V gene are MNHEY and SVGAGI. CDR3 protein: CASSYSRVDTQYF. CDR3 nucleotide sequence: TGTGCCAGCAGTTACTCACGGGTGGATACGCAGTATTTT.

This clone has only a few counts. CDR3 protein: CASSPRGGDNSPLHF. CDR3 coding DNA: TGTGCCAGCAGCCCCCGGGGAGGGGATAATTCACCCCTCCACTTT. This chain uses TRBV11-2 with TRBJ1-6; tentatively, D is TRBD1 (5 bases). This CDR3 is built from 15 residues. V was shortened by 5 bases and J by 5 bases, with 13 bases between the two germline ends. Looked up from germline, CDR1 is SGHAT and CDR2 is FQNNGV.

The gene calls are TRBV18 and TRBJ1-2, with TRBD1 identical over 8 bases. J lost 6 bases, V lost 4 bases, and 7 bases had no gene match. CDR3 length equals 14 residues. CDR1 is KGHSH and CDR2 is LQKENI in the germline V gene. In nucleotides, the CDR3 is TGTGCCAGCTCACTTTCAGGGGGCCACCATGGCTACACCTTC. Translating gives CASSLSGGHHGYTF.

V usage is TRBV15 and J usage is TRBJ2-3; D perhaps matches TRBD1 (5 bases). V lost 2 bases and J 2 bases, leaving 8 bases between the germline ends. Germline assignment: CDR1 LNHNV and CDR2 YYDKDF (reference sequence). The CDR3 is made up of 14 amino acids. As DNA, the CDR3 is TGTGCCACCAGCAGACAGGGTCCCACAGATACGCAGTATTTT. Its protein is CATSRQGPTDTQYF.

The J gene is TRBJ1-3, the V gene TRBV4-3, with 7 bases lining up with TRBD1. CDR1 and CDR2 from the germline V gene are LGHNA and YSLEER. Trimming took 1 base from V and 6 from J; bases not matched to a gene: 3. The CDR3 has 14 amino acids. CDR3 sequence reads: CASSQGQGSNTIYF. The CDR3 nucleotides read TGCGCCAGCAGCCAAGGACAGGGATCAAACACCATATATTTT.

This clone appeared once. The genes are TRBV10-2 and TRBJ1-1, with a possible D match to TRBD1 (5 bases). The CDR3 has 16 residues. The germline V gene has CDR1 WSHSY and CDR2 SAAADI. V lost 6 bases and J 1 base, leaving 18 bases between the germline ends. The CDR3: CASRSHAGRGNTEAFF. DNA for the CDR3: TGCGCCAGCAGGAGCCATGCGGGGCGGGGGAACACTGAAGCTTTCTTT.

The J gene is TRBJ2-7, the V gene TRBV11-3; D might be TRBD2 (6 bases). CDR1 SGHNT and CDR2 YENEEA come from the germline V gene. Trimming removed 1 base from V and 0 bases from J, with 10 bases in between. CDR3 length equals 15 residues. The CDR3 DNA reads as TGTGCCAGCAGCTTAGGGGCTAGCGCCTCCTACGAGCAGTACGTC. Encoded protein: CASSLGASASYEQYV.

This clone was counted only a few times. The chain is built from TRBV11-2 and TRBJ2-1; a weak D match, TRBD2 (6 bases). CDR3 length: 16 residues. Trimming removed 3 bases at V and 5 bases at J, with 17 bases between. The germline V gene has CDR1 SGHAT and CDR2 FQNNGV. Here the CDR3 reads CASSFQPTRGNNEQFF. CDR3 DNA: TGTGCCAGCAGCTTCCAGCCAACCCGGGGGAACAATGAGCAGTTCTTC. Filled out from reference TRBV11-2 and TRBJ2-1, the complete variable domain reads EAGVAQSPRYKIIEKRQSVAFWCNPISGHATLYWYQQILGQGPKLLIQFQNNGVVDDSQLPKDRFSAERLKGVDSTLKIQPAKLEDSAVYLCASSFQPTRGNNEQFFGPGTRLTVL.

The rearrangement uses TRBV29-1 and TRBJ1-4; D gene unclear. The CDR3 consists of 11 residues. V lost 2 bases and J lost 7, with 5 bases in between. Germline values: CDR1 SQVTM, CDR2 ANQGSEA. DNA of the CDR3: TGCAGCGTTGAAACGGGTGAAAAACTGTTTTTT. The encoded protein is CSVETGEKLFF. The full variable domain, its missing parts supplied by reference TRBV29-1 and TRBJ1-4, is SAVISQKPSRDICQRGTSLTIQCQVDSQVTMMFWYRQQPGQSLTLIATANQGSEATYESGFVIDKFPISRPNLTFSTLTVSNMSPEDSSIYLCSVETGEKLFFGSGTQLSVL.

The V gene is TRBV9, the J gene TRBJ1-4; TRBD1 matches at 8 bases. J lost 7 bases, V lost 4 bases, and 9 bases had no gene match. The germline gives CDR1 SGDLS, CDR2 YYNGEE. The CDR3 sequence is 15 residues long. The CDR3 loop reads CASSWGGQGAEKLFF. The CDR3 nucleotides read TGTGCCAGCAGCTGGGGAGGACAGGGCGCTGAAAAACTGTTTTTT.